This T cell receptor (beta chain) was recovered during a study of OX40 agonist ivuxolimab in advanced cancers. About this clone: Its antigen is still unknown.

Study-wide results and caveats: Compared with others, partial responders at 0.1-3.0 mg/kg displayed clonal expansion among the lowest.

Assay: immunoSEQ multiplex PCR; the TCRdb copy retains only in-frame clones and omits some. The sample includes 75,000 to 100,000 clones, roughly 91% of them seen just once. Trimming stripped 5 bases from V and 7 bases from J, with 15 bases between. CDR1 and CDR2 from the germline V gene are SGHTA and FQGTGA. The CDR3 extends over 14 amino acids. This clonotype originated in an adult with an advanced solid tumor such as melanoma, head and neck, liver or kidney cancer. Sequenced material: CD4+ or CD8+ T cells sorted from blood, taken in a trial of the OX40 agonist ivuxolimab. The chain uses TRBV7-3 and TRBJ2-1, with unresolved D. CDR3 sequence (DNA): TGTGCCAGCAGCCCCAACCACGGTGGGAATGAGCAGTTCTTC. Amino acid sequence: CASSPNHGGNEQFF. The full variable domain, rest sourced from reference TRBV7-3 and TRBJ2-1, is GAGVSQTPSNKVTEKGKYVELRCDPISGHTALYWYRQSLGQGPEFLIYFQGTGAADDSGLPNDRFFAVRPEGSVSTLKIQRTERGDSAVYLCASSPNHGGNEQFFGPGTRLTVL.